The 26 T cell receptor beta chains listed next were all sequenced from one sample in a study of T cell responses to AZD1222 COVID-19 vaccine. Libraries were prepared by immunoSEQ multiplex PCR; TCRdb keeps only in-frame clonotypes and omits some of them. The repertoire holds some 120,000 clones, roughly 85% seen once, with 3% to 4% in the top ten. This specimen was peripheral blood, taken on day 0 of MenACWY control vaccination. Every receptor here comes from an adult in good health.

The chain is built from TRBV6-5 and TRBJ1-6, with D unclear. Between the trimmed V and J ends, which lost 0 bases and 8 bases, there was a span of 11 bases. The CDR3 runs to 15 residues. The germline gives CDR1 MNHEY, CDR2 SVGAGI. CDR3 protein: CASSYSLPRDSPLHF. As DNA, the CDR3 is TGTGCCAGCAGTTACTCGCTCCCAAGAGATTCACCCCTCCACTTT.

The genes are TRBV27 and TRBJ1-6; the D is unclear. V was pared by 0 bases and J by 4 bases, with 10 bases between. The V gene's germline CDR1 is MNHEY and CDR2 SMNVEV (reference sequence). The CDR3 is 16 residues long. In nucleotides, the CDR3 is TGTGCCAGCAGTTTATCGGCGGGTTCTTATAATTCACCCCTCCACTTT. It encodes CASSLSAGSYNSPLHF.

The chain uses TRBV5-3 and TRBJ2-3; D may be TRBD1 (6 bases). TRBV5-3 is annotated as an ORF whose role is uncertain. V shed 4 bases and J shed 0 bases, with 15 bases lying between them. The CDR3 has 16 amino acids. The CDR3 loop is CARSPFQGNSTDTQYF. CDR3 nucleotide sequence: TGTGCCAGAAGCCCATTCCAGGGGAATAGCACAGATACGCAGTATTTT.

The gene calls are TRBV5-6 and TRBJ1-1, with no clear D. The CDR3 is 15 residues long. CDR1 is SGHDT and CDR2 is YYEEEE in the germline V gene. V was clipped by 0 bases and J by 0 bases, with 9 bases between them. The DNA for the CDR3 is TGTGCCAGCAGCTTGGAGGGTATCATGAACACTGAAGCTTTCTTT. Its protein is CASSLEGIMNTEAFF.

This chain connects TRBV6-5 to TRBJ2-7, with TRBD1 identical over 9 bases. The CDR3 is 15 amino acids. Unmatched junction bases numbered 4, after V lost 2 bases and J lost 2 bases. From germline, CDR1 is MNHEY and CDR2 SVGAGI. CDR3 DNA sequence: TGTGCCAGCAGTTACCTGACAGGGGGACCCTACGAGCAGTACTTC. Its protein product is CASSYLTGGPYEQYF.

The rearrangement joins TRBV6-4 to TRBJ1-1; D call uncertain. The CDR3 has 13 amino acids. CDR1 and CDR2 from the germline V gene are MRHNA and SNTAGT. With 4 bases removed from V and 6 bases from J, the gap between germline ends came to 12 bases. The CDR3 DNA reads TGTGCCAGCAGTGCCCTTCCCGGATCTGAAGCTTTCTTT. Its protein is CASSALPGSEAFF.

The V gene is TRBV7-2, the J gene TRBJ1-6; 7 bases agree with TRBD1. The CDR3 spans 17 residues. Germline CDR1 SGHTA, CDR2 FQGNSA. Unmatched junction bases numbered 11, after V lost 1 base and J lost 8 bases. In DNA form, the CDR3 reads TGTGCCAGCAGCTTAGTCCGCGGGGACAGCCTATATTCACCCCTCCACTTT. This gives the protein CASSLVRGDSLYSPLHF.

The rearrangement joins TRBV4-1 to TRBJ1-1; perhaps TRBD1 as D (6 bases). This CDR3 is 13 amino acids long. Germline CDR1 MGHRA, CDR2 YSYEKL. Trimming left V 4 bases short and J 8 bases short, with 14 bases between. The CDR3 sequence is CASSLSRGREAFF. CDR3 DNA: TGCGCCAGCAGCCTAAGCAGGGGCAGGGAAGCTTTCTTT.

The V call is TRBV7-2, the J call TRBJ1-1; 10 bases are shared with TRBD1. This CDR3 contains 15 residues. CDR1 is SGHTA and CDR2 is FQGNSA in the germline V gene. J gave up 4 bases and V 5 bases, and 7 bases lay outside the gene matches. The CDR3 region has the DNA TGTGCCAGCAGCCTCCAGACAGGGGGCGGCACTGAAGCTTTCTTT. It specifies CASSLQTGGGTEAFF.

The rearrangement joins TRBV6-5 to TRBJ1-3; D is unclear. V lost 6 bases to trimming and J lost 0 bases, with 6 bases between them. Germline V gene lookup returns CDR1 MNHEY and CDR2 SVGAGI. There are 13 residues in the CDR3. In nucleotides, the CDR3 is TGTGCCAGCAGGCCAACCTCTGGAAACACCATATATTTT. It is translated as CASRPTSGNTIYF.

This rearrangement joins TRBV6-5 to TRBJ1-3, with D hard to call. The CDR3 loop spans 16 amino acids. Trimming pared 4 bases from V and 5 bases from J, leaving 18 bases between. Germline CDR1 is MNHEY and CDR2 is SVGAGI. The CDR3 bases are TGTGCCAGCAGTTCCTCCCGGGCAGGAGGTCGAAACACCATATATTTT. Its translation: CASSSSRAGGRNTIYF.

This chain connects TRBV15 to TRBJ1-5, with a tentative D call TRBD1 (5 bases). Per germline, CDR1 LNHNV and CDR2 YYDKDF (reference sequence). V shed 3 bases and J shed 2 bases, with 11 bases lying between them. The CDR3 spans 15 residues. The CDR3 bases are TGTGCCACCAGCAGGACAGTCCCGGGCAATCAGCCCCAGCATTTT. This sequence encodes CATSRTVPGNQPQHF.

DNA of the CDR3: TGTGCCAGCAGCCCCCGGACAGGGCGGTCCGAAAAACTGTTTTTT. Protein sequence: CASSPRTGRSEKLFF. V usage is TRBV7-2 and J usage is TRBJ1-4, with 8 nucleotides matching TRBD1. In germline, CDR1 is SGHTA, CDR2 FQGNSA. This CDR3 contains 15 residues. The J segment lost 8 bases and the V segment lost 5 bases, leaving 10 bases of the junction unmatched.

The chain uses TRBV3-1 (or the pseudogene TRBV3-2) and TRBJ2-1, with TRBD2 identical over 12 bases. The CDR3 is made up of 16 amino acids. V was clipped by 4 bases and J by 1 base; unmatched bases: 2. Germline lookup yields CDR1 LGHDT and CDR2 YNNKEL (reference sequence). The CDR3 DNA sequence: TGTGCCAGCAGCCGAACTAGCGGGGGGTCCTACAATGAGCAGTTCTTC. Its protein is CASSRTSGGSYNEQFF.

The chain links TRBV13 to TRBJ2-7, with a tentative D call TRBD1 (6 bases). V shed 5 bases and J shed 0 bases, with 14 bases lying between them. In germline, CDR1 is PRHDT, CDR2 FYEKMQ (reference sequence). The CDR3 totals 15 residues. The CDR3 is CASSETGKNSYEQYF. DNA of the CDR3: TGTGCCAGCAGCGAGACAGGCAAGAACTCCTACGAGCAGTACTTC.

This clone occurred a few times. The V and J genes are TRBV30 and TRBJ1-1; D call uncertain. This CDR3 comprises 11 residues. The germline V gene has CDR1 GTSNPN and CDR2 SVGIG (reference sequence). Trimming removed 0 bases at V and 10 bases at J, with 9 bases between. The CDR3 bases are TGTGCCTGGAGTGTACGGTCGGGAGCTTTCTTT. It translates to CAWSVRSGAFF.

This clone was observed a single time. V usage is TRBV7-8 and J usage is TRBJ2-7, with D uncertain. The CDR3 sequence is 14 residues long. V was shortened by 5 bases and J by 4 bases, with 15 bases between the two germline ends. Germline V gene sequence: CDR1 SGHVS, CDR2 FQNEAQ. The CDR3, as DNA: TGTGCCAGCAGCCCATATAGCCCCGGTTACGAGCAGTACTTC. Its translation is CASSPYSPGYEQYF.

The chain has TRBV28 and TRBJ1-4; a weak D match, TRBD1 (5 bases). Trimming removed 7 bases at V and 7 bases at J, with 19 bases between. Germline V CDR1 and CDR2: MDHEN, SYDVKM. This CDR3 is built from 15 residues. As DNA, the CDR3 is TGTGCCAGCAATAACCCCGGGACGGGCGGTGAAAAACTGTTTTTT. Translating gives CASNNPGTGGEKLFF.

The V and J genes are TRBV5-1 and TRBJ1-2, with TRBD1 matching 9 bases. Germline V gene sequence: CDR1 SGHRS, CDR2 YFSETQ. There are 15 residues in the CDR3. The V gene end was trimmed by 4 bases and the J gene end by 4 bases; junction bases not matched to a gene: 8. The CDR3 sequence is CASSNPGQGLYGYTF. The CDR3 DNA follows: TGCGCCAGCAGCAACCCGGGACAGGGCCTCTATGGCTACACCTTC.

The chain's CDR3 is CASSTQGLYQPQHF. For the CDR3, the DNA is TGTGCCAGTAGTACACAGGGTTTGTATCAGCCCCAGCATTTT. The chain links TRBV19 to TRBJ1-5, with TRBD1 as a possible D gene (6 bases). The V and J ends lost 4 bases and 5 bases respectively, with 12 bases between them. Germline V gene data show CDR1 as LNHDA and CDR2 as SQIVND (reference sequence). The CDR3 has 14 residues.

This clone was observed a handful of times. The V gene is TRBV5-1, the J gene TRBJ2-7, with 7 nucleotides matching TRBD1. The CDR3 length is 12 residues. Trimming at V came to 4 bases and at J to 4 bases, leaving 2 bases not matched to a gene. CDR1 and CDR2 from the germline V gene are SGHRS and YFSETQ. CDR3 sequence reads: CASSLTGYEQYF. CDR3 nucleotide sequence: TGCGCCAGCAGCCTGACAGGGTACGAGCAGTACTTC.

V and J are TRBV5-1 and TRBJ2-3; 7 nucleotides line up with TRBD1. J was trimmed by 6 bases and V by 1 base; bases with no gene match: 23. This CDR3 comprises 20 residues. CDR1 and CDR2 (germline): SGHRS, YFSETQ. The DNA for the CDR3 is TGCGCCAGCAGCTTGAAGGGGAACAGGGGCTTTATTTCTGGTGGGGATACGCAGTATTTT. Protein product: CASSLKGNRGFISGGDTQYF.

The chain uses TRBV7-2 and TRBJ2-3, with 7 nucleotides matching TRBD2. The CDR3 is 13 amino acids. The germline gives CDR1 SGHTA, CDR2 FQGNSA. The J segment lost 7 bases and the V segment lost 7 bases, leaving 8 bases of the junction unmatched. The CDR3 nucleotides read TGTGCCAGCACCGTGGGGGGGAGTTATACGCAGTATTTT. Protein product: CASTVGGSYTQYF. Full variable domain (remainder filled in from reference TRBV7-2 and TRBJ2-3): GAGVSQSPSNKVTEKGKDVELRCDPISGHTALYWYRQSLGQGLEFLIYFQGNSAPDKSGLPSDRFSAERTGGSVSTLTIQRTQQEDSAVYLCASTVGGSYTQYFGPGTRLTVL.

The sample holds one count of this clone. The chain carries TRBV19 and TRBJ1-5; 7 nucleotides line up with TRBD1. The CDR3 sequence is 14 residues long. Germline V gene sequence: CDR1 LNHDA, CDR2 SQIVND (reference sequence). Trimming removed 6 bases from V and 4 bases from J; junction bases left unmatched: 6. DNA for the CDR3: TGTGCCAGTAGAAGACAGGGAGATAATCAGCCCCAGCATTTT. Its protein is CASRRQGDNQPQHF.

Note on this clone: A read error may produce the germline difference seen at one junction end. The J gene is TRBJ2-2, the V gene TRBV19; D unclear. CDR3 length equals 15 residues. The germline gives CDR1 LNHDA, CDR2 SQIVND (reference sequence). This CDR3 reads CASSQFQINIGELFF. CDR3 bases: TGTGCCAGTAGTCAATTCCAAATTAACATCGGGGAGCTGTTTTTT.

The V call is TRBV24-1, the J call TRBJ2-1; 7 bases agree with TRBD1. CDR3 length: 16 amino acids. The V segment lost 2 bases and the J segment 2 bases; nucleotides outside the gene matches: 5. Germline V gene lookup returns CDR1 KGHDR and CDR2 SFDVKD. For the CDR3, the DNA is TGTGCCACCAGTGATTGGCGAGGGACAGCCTACAATGAGCAGTTCTTC. It translates to CATSDWRGTAYNEQFF.